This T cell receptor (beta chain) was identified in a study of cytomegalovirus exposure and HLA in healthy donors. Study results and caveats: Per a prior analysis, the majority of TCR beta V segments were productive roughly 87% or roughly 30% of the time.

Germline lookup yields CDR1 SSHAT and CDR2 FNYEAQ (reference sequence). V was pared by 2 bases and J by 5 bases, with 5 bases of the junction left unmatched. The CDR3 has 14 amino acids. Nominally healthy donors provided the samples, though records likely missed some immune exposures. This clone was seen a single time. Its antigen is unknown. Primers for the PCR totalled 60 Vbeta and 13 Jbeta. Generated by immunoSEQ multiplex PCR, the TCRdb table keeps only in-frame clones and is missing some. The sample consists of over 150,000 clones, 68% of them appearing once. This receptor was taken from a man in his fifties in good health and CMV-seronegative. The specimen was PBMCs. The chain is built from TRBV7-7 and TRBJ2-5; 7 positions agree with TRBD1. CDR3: CASSLTAGGETQYF. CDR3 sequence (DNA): TGTGCCAGCAGCTTAACCGCAGGGGGTGAGACCCAGTACTTC.